This T cell receptor (beta chain) was identified in a study of PD-L1 blockade in urothelial cancer (dated by TCRdb to 2016 to 2017). Background on the whole study: All patients started therapy in about 2014 and received atezolizumab 1,200 mg intravenously every 3 weeks. Blood samples gave a median of about 150,000 T cells and 83,000 or so unique TCRs, with a median clonality of approximately 0.078. About nine tenths of the roughly 29 patients were identified as males with urothelial cancer of bladder origin, and a prior smoking history was reported by 18 of 29 patients. Patients had an ECOG performance status of 0 or 1 and had received between 0 and 3 prior chemotherapy regimens. Durable clinical benefit was achieved by nine patients and was not achieved by 20 patients. Durable clinical benefit was defined as a progression-free survival longer than 6 months, and TCR features were additionally tested against progression-free survival and overall survival. In the same patients, pretreatment tumors underwent whole exome sequencing and RNA sequencing in addition to TCR sequencing. The study, an exploratory multi-omic analysis, examined somatic, immune and clinical correlates of response to PD-L1 blockade with atezolizumab in urothelial cancer. Blood samples were analyzed at two time points: 3 weeks after treatment start (second dose) and 6 weeks after treatment start. Pretreatment tumor samples and matched peripheral blood, collected serially before and after atezolizumab treatment, underwent TCR sequencing. Pretreatment blood TCR-seq was available for nearly 30 patients, at least one posttreatment blood collection was obtained for 24 patients, and tumor TCR-seq was available for 24 patients.

The cohort comprised around 30 patients with locally advanced or metastatic urothelial carcinoma treated at Memorial Sloan Kettering on a trial protocol. Peripheral blood mononuclear cells were collected pretreatment and during treatment, at between 1 and 8 total time points per patient. The Qiagen DNeasy Blood extraction kit was used to purify genomic DNA from total PBMCs and tumor samples. PBMCs were collected pretreatment and during treatment and were isolated and stored as previously described. To estimate absolute template abundance from read counts, synthetic TCR analog templates were spiked into each PCR. TCRbeta CDR3 regions were amplified from genomic DNA with bias-controlled V and J gene primers using the immunoSEQ assay. Sequencing of rearranged TCRbeta segments was done at approximately 20X coverage. Per the source publication's procedure: Sequencing errors were corrected by clustering, and CDR3s were annotated against IMGT so that V, D and J genes could be assigned. Out-of-frame and stop-codon sequences were excluded, and only productive TCRbeta rearrangements were used in downstream analyses. To compute clonality, Shannon entropy was normalized by the log of the number of unique productive sequences and then subtracted from one. Fisher's exact test with Benjamini-Hochberg correction, at a threshold of adjusted p below 0.01, was used to find clones that differed between time points or between blood and tumor. TCRdb took this table from immuneACCESS and kept in-frame rearrangements with V and J called. Such tables lack part of the clones; where checked against another copy, unresolved V genes explain under half of the gap, and the rest is unexplained. V and J calls and clone size are given by that table; D and trimming were obtained from the DNA. For this sample there are tens of thousands of clones; about 82% appear just once. Under 3% of the sample is taken by the ten largest.

Points on this clone: The specificity of this receptor is unknown. The record has no base qualities; no much larger clone is one base away.

The CDR3 goes from the cysteine to the phenylalanine over 15 residues. The DNA shown is the 45-base CDR3, in frame from base 1. Unmatched junction bases come to 9, with V trimmed by 5 bases and J by 5 bases. Looking up the germline V gene yields CDR1 MDHEN and CDR2 SYDVKM. Study-wide conclusions, independent of this receptor: At 3 weeks after the start of treatment, tumor-associated TCR clones in peripheral blood had expanded more in patients with durable benefit (n ≈ 22, p = 0.022). Improved progression-free and overall survival was associated with having pretreatment peripheral blood TCR clonality below the median. Because of the small sample size (n ≈ 31) and the many exploratory analyses performed, the results are intended to be regarded as hypothesis-generating.

Sequencing used PBMCs, obtained around atezolizumab (anti-PD-L1) treatment. This receptor chain uses TRBV28 and TRBJ1-1; 9 bases in between match TRBD1. The receptor was derived from a man aged 45-65 years with urothelial cancer. The CDR3 protein sequence reads: CASSIQGAFLTEAFF. The bases read TGTGCCAGCAGTATACAGGGGGCGTTTTTAACTGAAGCTTTCTTT. The entire variable domain, with the stretches around the CDR3 drawn from the reference TRBV28 and TRBJ1-1 proteins, is DVKVTQSSRYLVKRTGEKVFLECVQDMDHENMFWYRQDPGLGLRLIYFSYDVKMKEKGDIPEGYSVSREKKERFSLILESASTNQTSMYLCASSIQGAFLTEAFFGQGTRLTVV.